This T cell receptor beta chain is drawn from a study of T cells after yellow fever vaccination. TCRdb recomputed calls from the 5' RACE reads with MiXCR, one row per CDR3 protein. The sample lists 100,000 to 150,000 distinct CDR3 sequences, approximately 7.1% occurring once. Germline V lookup: CDR1 SGHKS, CDR2 YYEKEE (reference sequence). The CDR3 loop spans 14 amino acids. V shed 4 bases and J 4 bases; nucleotides not matched to a gene: 7. This clonotype was observed many times. The specimen comprised CD4+ T cells sorted from PBMCs, sampled about 41 days after the first yellow fever vaccination. The receptor comes from a young man who received the YFV17D yellow fever vaccine. V and J are TRBV5-5 and TRBJ2-5; 7 nucleotides match TRBD1. CDR3 amino acids: CASSRPDRAETQYF. The CDR3 DNA follows: TGTGCCAGCAGCCGCCCCGACAGGGCAGAGACCCAGTACTTC. The entire variable domain, with the rest obtained from reference TRBV5-5 and TRBJ2-5, is as follows: DAGVTQSPTHLIKTRGQQVTLRCSPISGHKSVSWYQQVLGQGPQFIFQYYEKEERGRGNFPDRFSARQFPNYSSELNVNALLLGDSALYLCASSRPDRAETQYFGPGTRLLVL.